The sequence of this T cell receptor beta chain was determined in a study of long-term antiretroviral therapy in people with HIV. Study outcomes and limitations: It was not possible to obtain data on ART adherence, viral resistance or therapy changes.

The immunoSEQ assay was v3.0, run at survey level. Profiling relied on immunoSEQ multiplex PCR, and the TCRdb table lists in-frame clones only, not all of them. This sample carries approximately 24,000 clones, around 81% of them seen once, and the ten largest clones take roughly 15%. Concerning this clone: Its antigen remains unknown.

V lost 4 bases to trimming and J lost 6 bases; unmatched junction nucleotides: 2. There are 13 residues in the CDR3. Germline V gene lookup returns CDR1 SEHNR and CDR2 FQNEAQ (reference sequence). The TCR was taken from a woman in her late teens or twenties with HIV. The specimen was unsorted PBMCs, collected at the start of antiretroviral therapy, before treatment. The V call is TRBV7-9, the J call TRBJ2-2; 7 positions match TRBD1. As DNA, the CDR3 is TGTGCCAGCAGCTACAGGGGCTCCGGGGAGCTGTTTTTT. As protein: CASSYRGSGELFF.